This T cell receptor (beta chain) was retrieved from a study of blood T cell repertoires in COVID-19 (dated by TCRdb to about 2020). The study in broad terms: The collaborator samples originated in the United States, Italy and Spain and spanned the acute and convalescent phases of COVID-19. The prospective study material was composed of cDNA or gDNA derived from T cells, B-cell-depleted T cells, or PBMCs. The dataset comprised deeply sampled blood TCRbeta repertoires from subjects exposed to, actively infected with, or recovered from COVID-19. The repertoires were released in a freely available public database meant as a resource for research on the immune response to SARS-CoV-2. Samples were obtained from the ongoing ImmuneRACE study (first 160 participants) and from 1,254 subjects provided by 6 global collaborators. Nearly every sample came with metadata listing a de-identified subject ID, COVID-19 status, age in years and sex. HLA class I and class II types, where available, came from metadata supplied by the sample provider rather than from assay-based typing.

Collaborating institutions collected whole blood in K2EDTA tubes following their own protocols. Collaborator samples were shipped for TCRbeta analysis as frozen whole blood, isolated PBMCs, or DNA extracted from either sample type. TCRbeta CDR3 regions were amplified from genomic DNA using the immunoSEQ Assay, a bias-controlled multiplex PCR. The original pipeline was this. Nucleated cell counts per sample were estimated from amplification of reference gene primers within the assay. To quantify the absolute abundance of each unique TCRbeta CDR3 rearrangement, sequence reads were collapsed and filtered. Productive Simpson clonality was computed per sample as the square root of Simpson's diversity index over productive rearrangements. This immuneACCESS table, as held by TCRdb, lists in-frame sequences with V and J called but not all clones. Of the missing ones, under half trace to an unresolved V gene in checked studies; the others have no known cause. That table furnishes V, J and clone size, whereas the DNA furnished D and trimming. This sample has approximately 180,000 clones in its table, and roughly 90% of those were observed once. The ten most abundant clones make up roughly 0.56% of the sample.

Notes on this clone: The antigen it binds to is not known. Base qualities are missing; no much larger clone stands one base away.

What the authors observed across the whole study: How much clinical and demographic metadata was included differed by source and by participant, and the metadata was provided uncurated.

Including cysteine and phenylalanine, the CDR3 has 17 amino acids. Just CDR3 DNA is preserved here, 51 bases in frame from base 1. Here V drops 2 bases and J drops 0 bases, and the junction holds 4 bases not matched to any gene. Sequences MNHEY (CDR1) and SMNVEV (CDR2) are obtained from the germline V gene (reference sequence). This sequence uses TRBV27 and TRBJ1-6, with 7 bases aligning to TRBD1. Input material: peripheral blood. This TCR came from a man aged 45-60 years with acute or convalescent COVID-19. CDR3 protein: CASSLKGASSYNSPLHF. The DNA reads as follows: TGTGCCAGCAGTTTAAAGGGGGCGAGCTCCTATAATTCACCCCTCCACTTT.